Each of the 5 T cell receptor beta chains below was sequenced from the same sample in a study of regulatory T cells in long-lasting Graves disease. Time point reported: newly diagnosed GD, antithyroid drugs for less than 3 months. The TCR library was prepared using RNA isolated from PBMCs. Building of the TCR beta libraries involved iRepertoire HTBI primers and Arm-PCR of CDR3 regions. TCRdb re-called the multiplex PCR reads through MiXCR, storing one row per CDR3 protein. The data contain 250,000 to 300,000 distinct CDR3 sequences, around a sixth of them seen just once; the ten biggest clones take up 12% to 15%. Separately, the same data were catalogued under a study of T cells in Graves' hyperthyroidism and ophthalmopathy.

The material sequenced was peripheral blood mononuclear cells (PBMCs), taken at new diagnosis, from a patient treated with antithyroid drugs. Receptors were obtained from a woman in her 30s with Graves disease.

The chain recombines TRBV6-2 or TRBV6-3 with TRBJ2-3; 7 bases agree with TRBD2. The CDR3 runs 14 residues. V gave up 6 bases and J gave up 6 bases; unmatched junction bases: 9. Germline assignment: CDR1 MNHEY and CDR2 SVGEGT. The CDR3 sequence is CASSVSGRTDTQYF. The CDR3 nucleotides read TGTGCCAGCAGCGTTAGCGGGCGTACGGATACGCAGTATTTT.

This clonotype was recorded many times. This chain links TRBV5-1 with TRBJ2-5; D is unclear. V was clipped by 5 bases and J by 3 bases, with 8 bases between them. Germline values: CDR1 SGHRS, CDR2 YFSETQ. This CDR3 spans 12 amino acids. As DNA, the CDR3 is TGCGCCAGCAGGCCGGCGGAAGAGACCCAGTACTTC. Protein product: CASRPAEETQYF.

This clonotype occurred many times. The V call is TRBV7-2, the J call TRBJ2-2, with unresolved D. CDR3 length: 16 residues. With 5 bases removed from V and 0 bases from J, the gap between germline ends came to 13 bases. Germline CDR1 SGHTA, CDR2 FQGNSA. The CDR3 DNA follows: TGTGCCAGCAGCCAGAGAGGTCCTTCGAACACCGGGGAGCTGTTTTTT. Protein sequence: CASSQRGPSNTGELFF.

The chain combines TRBV5-1 with TRBJ2-7; possible D gene TRBD2, 5 bases. The CDR3 has 12 amino acids. CDR1 and CDR2 (germline): SGHRS, YFSETQ. The V end lost 4 bases, the J end lost 3 bases, and 8 bases lay between the germline ends. CDR3 protein: CASSPDFYEQYF. Written as DNA, the CDR3 is TGCGCCAGCAGCCCGGACTTCTACGAGCAGTACTTC.

This clonotype showed up many times. The chain joins TRBV11-3 to TRBJ1-6, with no clear D. V lost 0 bases, J lost 7 bases, and 4 bases lay in between. Germline V gene sequence: CDR1 SGHNT, CDR2 YENEEA. The CDR3 runs 13 residues. The CDR3 sequence: CASSLDQNSPLHF. The CDR3 DNA reads TGTGCCAGCAGCTTAGACCAGAATTCACCCCTCCACTTT.